The 13 T cell receptor beta chains in this list originate from one sample, sequenced in a study of control samples from healthy donors and cancer patients. Profiled with immunoSEQ multiplex PCR; TCRdb holds only in-frame clones, not every one. The data hold about 150,000 clones, with over 90% observed a single time. Material: blood. The receptors come from a man between 45 and 60 years old in good health.

This clone was seen only once. The CDR3 sequence is CASSLTLAGGEQYF. CDR3 DNA sequence: TGTGCCAGCAGTTTGACACTAGCGGGAGGCGAGCAGTACTTC. The chain recombines TRBV28 with TRBJ2-7; TRBD2 matches at 12 bases. CDR3 length equals 14 residues. The J segment lost 6 bases and the V segment lost 3 bases, leaving 3 bases of the junction unmatched. CDR1 and CDR2 from the germline V gene are MDHEN and SYDVKM.

The J gene is TRBJ2-5, the V gene TRBV3-1 (or the pseudogene TRBV3-2); 8 bases match TRBD2. The CDR3 spans 16 residues. Germline loops: CDR1 LGHDT, CDR2 YNNKEL (reference sequence). V dropped 4 bases and J dropped 5; count of bases not matched to a gene: 12. For the CDR3, the DNA is TGTGCCAGCAGCCGGACCCTGAGCGGGAGCGGGGAGACCCAGTACTTC. Its translation: CASSRTLSGSGETQYF.

The genes are TRBV6-5 and TRBJ1-4; no firm D call. This CDR3 comprises 13 residues. Germline V gene lookup returns CDR1 MNHEY and CDR2 SVGAGI. Trimming removed 8 bases from V and 7 bases from J, with 14 bases in between. The CDR3 reads CASLAFIGEKLFF. CDR3 DNA: TGTGCCAGCTTGGCTTTTATAGGTGAAAAACTGTTTTTT.

Points on this clone: This sample includes further DNA sequences coding for the same CDR3. The chain links TRBV5-1 to TRBJ2-5; D gene uncertain. From germline, CDR1 is SGHRS and CDR2 YFSETQ. This CDR3 has 11 residues. The V gene lost 2 bases and the J gene lost 4 bases, with 3 bases spanning the gap. CDR3 amino acids: CASSFRETQYF. In DNA, the CDR3 is TGCGCCAGCAGCTTCAGAGAGACCCAGTACTTC. The whole variable domain, remainder taken from reference TRBV5-1 and TRBJ2-5, is KAGVTQTPRYLIKTRGQQVTLSCSPISGHRSVSWYQQTPGQGLQFLFEYFSETQRNKGNFPGRFSGRQFSNSRSEMNVSTLELGDSALYLCASSFRETQYFGPGTRLLVL.

This clone came up once. J is TRBJ1-1 and V is TRBV6-2 or TRBV6-3; 7 nucleotides agree with TRBD1. The CDR3 is 12 amino acids. Trimming took 2 bases from V and 12 from J; bases not matched to a gene: 6. Per germline, CDR1 MNHEY and CDR2 SVGEGT. CDR3 residues: CASSYHTGVTFF. The CDR3 DNA follows: TGTGCCAGCAGTTACCACACAGGGGTTACTTTCTTT.

The chain joins TRBV2 to TRBJ1-2; 7 bases map to TRBD1. The germline gives CDR1 SNHLY, CDR2 FYNNEI. The CDR3 has 15 residues. The V and J ends lost 6 bases and 0 bases, in that order; junction bases with no gene match: 7. The CDR3 here is CASRPVDRTNYGYTF. The CDR3 bases are TGTGCCAGCAGACCAGTGGACAGGACTAACTATGGCTACACCTTC.

The chain employs TRBV14 and TRBJ2-5; a possible D gene is TRBD1 (6 bases). The V end was cut by 0 bases, the J end by 5 bases, with 16 bases between. This CDR3 has 16 residues. Germline V gene lookup returns CDR1 SGHDN and CDR2 FVKESK. CDR3 loop: CASSQDRQALWETQYF. The CDR3 DNA reads TGTGCCAGCAGCCAAGACAGACAGGCATTGTGGGAGACCCAGTACTTC.

The genes are TRBV27 and TRBJ1-2; a weak D match, TRBD1 (6 bases). Germline V gene lookup returns CDR1 MNHEY and CDR2 SMNVEV (reference sequence). The CDR3 is 15 residues long. V was pared by 2 bases and J by 7 bases, with 17 bases between. DNA of the CDR3: TGTGCCAGCAGTTTAACCTCACAGGGTACGGGTGGCTACACCTTC. Amino acids: CASSLTSQGTGGYTF.

V gene TRBV15 combines with J gene TRBJ2-1; D is undetermined. Trimming cost V 0 bases and J 4 bases, with 7 bases left between them. The CDR3 spans 14 residues. Germline V CDR1 and CDR2: LNHNV, YYDKDF (reference sequence). For the CDR3, the DNA is TGTGCCACCAGCAGAGATCAGGCATACAATGAGCAGTTCTTC. It translates to CATSRDQAYNEQFF.

The gene calls are TRBV11-2 and TRBJ1-2; 8 bases are shared with TRBD1. V was pared by 5 bases and J by 8 bases, with 7 bases of the junction left unmatched. The CDR3 length is 13 residues. Germline V CDR1 and CDR2: SGHAT, FQNNGV. The CDR3 protein is CASSQGQASGYTF. CDR3 in DNA: TGTGCCAGCAGCCAGGGACAGGCCTCGGGCTACACCTTC.

The chain has TRBV27 and TRBJ2-7; 11 positions match TRBD2. The V segment lost 4 bases and the J segment 4 bases; nucleotides outside the gene matches: 6. The length of the CDR3 is 15 residues. Germline CDR1 MNHEY, CDR2 SMNVEV (reference sequence). CDR3 in amino acids: CASSSSGTSGYEQYF. The CDR3 DNA reads TGTGCCAGCAGTTCCTCCGGGACTAGCGGTTACGAGCAGTACTTC.

V usage is TRBV2 and J usage is TRBJ1-4; 9 nucleotides agree with TRBD1. The CDR3 consists of 16 residues. The germline CDR1 and CDR2 sequences are SNHLY and FYNNEI. Trimming at V came to 5 bases and at J to 2 bases, leaving 6 bases not matched to a gene. Written as DNA, the CDR3 is TGTGCCAGCAGTCAGACAGGGGGAAATACTAATGAAAAACTGTTTTTT. Translated, it gives CASSQTGGNTNEKLFF.

The J gene is TRBJ2-1, the V gene TRBV28; D is possibly TRBD1 (6 bases). V gave up 5 bases and J gave up 4 bases, with 12 bases separating them. Germline values: CDR1 MDHEN, CDR2 SYDVKM. This CDR3 is built from 14 residues. CDR3 loop: CASSQRGNYNEQFF. For the CDR3, the DNA is TGTGCCAGCAGTCAAAGGGGGAATTACAATGAGCAGTTCTTC.